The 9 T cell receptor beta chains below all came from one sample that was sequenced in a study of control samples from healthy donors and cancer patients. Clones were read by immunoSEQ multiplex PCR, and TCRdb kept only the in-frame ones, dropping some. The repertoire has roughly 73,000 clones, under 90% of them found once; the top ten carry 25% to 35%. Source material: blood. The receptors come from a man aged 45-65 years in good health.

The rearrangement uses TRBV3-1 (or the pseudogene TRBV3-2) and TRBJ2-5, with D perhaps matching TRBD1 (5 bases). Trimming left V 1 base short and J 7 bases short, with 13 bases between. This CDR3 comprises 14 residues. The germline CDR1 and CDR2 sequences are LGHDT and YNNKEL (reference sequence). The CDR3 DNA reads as TGTGCCAGCAGCCAAGTGAGGACATTTGGGACCCAGTACTTC. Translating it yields CASSQVRTFGTQYF.

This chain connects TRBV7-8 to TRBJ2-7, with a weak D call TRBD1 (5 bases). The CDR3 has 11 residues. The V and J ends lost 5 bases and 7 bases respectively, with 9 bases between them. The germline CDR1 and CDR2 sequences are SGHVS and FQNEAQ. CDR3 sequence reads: CASSQDSEQYF. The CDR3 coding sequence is TGTGCCAGCAGCCAAGACAGTGAGCAGTACTTC. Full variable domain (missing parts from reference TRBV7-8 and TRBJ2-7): GAGVSQSPRYKVAKRGQDVALRCDPISGHVSLFWYQQALGQGPEFLTYFQNEAQLDKSGLPSDRFFAERPEGSVSTLKIQRTQQEDSAVYLCASSQDSEQYFGPGTRLTVT.

CDR3: CASSLDATNEKLFF. As DNA, the CDR3 is TGCGCCAGCAGCTTGGACGCAACTAATGAAAAACTGTTTTTT. The rearrangement joins TRBV5-1 to TRBJ1-4; D is unclear. CDR1 and CDR2 (germline): SGHRS, YFSETQ. This CDR3 contains 14 residues. Trimming shortened V by 0 bases and J by 0 bases, and 3 bases separated the two germline ends.

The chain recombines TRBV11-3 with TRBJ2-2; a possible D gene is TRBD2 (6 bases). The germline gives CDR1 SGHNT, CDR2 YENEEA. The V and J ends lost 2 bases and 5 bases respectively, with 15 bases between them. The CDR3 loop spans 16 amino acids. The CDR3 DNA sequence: TGTGCCAGCAGCTTAACTGGTGGGACTCCAACCGGGGAGCTGTTTTTT. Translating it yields CASSLTGGTPTGELFF.

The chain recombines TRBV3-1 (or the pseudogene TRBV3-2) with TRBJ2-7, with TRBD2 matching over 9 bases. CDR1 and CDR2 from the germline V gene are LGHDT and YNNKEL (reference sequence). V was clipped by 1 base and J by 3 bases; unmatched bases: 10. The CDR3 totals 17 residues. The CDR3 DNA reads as TGTGCCAGCAGCCAAGTGGGTGCGGGAGGGCCCATCTACGAGCAGTACTTC. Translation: CASSQVGAGGPIYEQYF.

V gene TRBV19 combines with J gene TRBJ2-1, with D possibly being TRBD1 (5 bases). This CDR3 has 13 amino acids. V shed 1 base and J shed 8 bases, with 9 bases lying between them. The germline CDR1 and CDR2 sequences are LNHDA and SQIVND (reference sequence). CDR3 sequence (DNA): TGTGCCAGTAGTATAGTAGGGGTACATGAGCAGTTCTTC. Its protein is CASSIVGVHEQFF.

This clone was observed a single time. The CDR3 region is CASTGTDSYEQYF. CDR3 in DNA: TGTGCCAGTACCGGGACAGACTCCTACGAGCAGTACTTC. The chain carries TRBV2 and TRBJ2-7; 7 bases are shared with TRBD1. Losses at the gene ends were 9 bases for V and 0 bases for J; bases not matched to a gene: 5. This CDR3 has 13 amino acids. The germline V gene has CDR1 SNHLY and CDR2 FYNNEI.

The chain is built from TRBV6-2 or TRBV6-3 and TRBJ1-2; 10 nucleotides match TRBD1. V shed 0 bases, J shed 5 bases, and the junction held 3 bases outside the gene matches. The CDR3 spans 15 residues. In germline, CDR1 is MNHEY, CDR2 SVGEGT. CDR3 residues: CASSYSRQGAYGYTF. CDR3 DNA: TGTGCCAGCAGTTACTCTCGACAGGGGGCTTATGGCTACACCTTC.

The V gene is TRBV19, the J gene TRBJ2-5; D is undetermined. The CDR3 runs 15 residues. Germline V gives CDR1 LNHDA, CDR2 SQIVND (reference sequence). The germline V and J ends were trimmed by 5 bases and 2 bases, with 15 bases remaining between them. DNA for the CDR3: TGTGCCAGTAGTCGGTTTCTAGGGCAGCAAGAGACCCAGTACTTC. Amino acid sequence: CASSRFLGQQETQYF.